This T cell receptor beta chain is drawn from a study of shared clonotypes between healthy human individuals. General study findings and limits: It was expected that sequencing depth would affect clonotype sharing among donors.

As regards this clone: What it binds is unknown.

Measured with immunoSEQ multiplex PCR; TCRdb has only the in-frame clones, and not every one. The repertoire holds about 1.1 million clones, with around 78% as singletons. Germline V CDR1 and CDR2: DFQATT, SNEGSKA (reference sequence). The CDR3 is 11 residues long. This TCR was sampled from a man in his late teens or twenties in good health. Some clones in this sample may be carry-over from other donors' samples. Sequenced: memory CD4+ T cells from PBMCs. Subset of the sample: CD45RA-negative fraction. The rearrangement uses TRBV20-1 and TRBJ2-1, with a tentative D call TRBD2 (6 bases). DNA of the CDR3: TGCATCTGGGATGGGAGGAGTGAGCAGTTCTTC. It encodes CIWDGRSEQFF.